A single sample gave rise to the 5 T cell receptor beta chains below, sequenced in a study of blood T cell repertoires in COVID-19. Using immunoSEQ multiplex PCR, the repertoire was profiled, and TCRdb retains in-frame clones only, with some absent. The table includes around 190,000 clones, about 85% detected once. Sequencing used PBMCs or T cells enriched from blood (not recorded which). These receptor sequences come from a middle-aged woman in a cohort exposed to, infected with or recovered from COVID-19 (not recorded which).

The rearrangement joins TRBV27 to TRBJ2-1; 9 bases are shared with TRBD2. Trimming at V came to 3 bases and at J to 2 bases, leaving 5 bases not matched to a gene. The CDR3 contains 16 residues. CDR1 is MNHEY, CDR2 SMNVEV, per germline (reference sequence). This CDR3 is CASSFLAGATYNEQFF. In DNA, the CDR3 is TGTGCCAGCAGTTTTTTAGCGGGAGCCACCTACAATGAGCAGTTCTTC.

The chain couples TRBV5-1 to TRBJ1-2, with D possibly matching TRBD1 (6 bases). This CDR3 spans 16 amino acids. Germline CDR1 and CDR2: SGHRS and YFSETQ. V shed 0 bases and J shed 2 bases, with 14 bases lying between them. CDR3 residues: CASSLDRTGMNYGYTF. The CDR3, as DNA: TGCGCCAGCAGCTTGGACCGTACAGGGATGAACTATGGCTACACCTTC.

The V call is TRBV11-3, the J call TRBJ2-1, with 7 bases that match TRBD1. Germline V gives CDR1 SGHNT, CDR2 YENEEA. The J segment lost 7 bases and the V segment lost 3 bases, leaving 6 bases of the junction unmatched. CDR3 size: 14 residues. CDR3 sequence: CASSLGQHQNEQFF. DNA of the CDR3: TGTGCCAGCAGCTTGGGACAGCACCAGAATGAGCAGTTCTTC.

CDR3 region: CASSIQQGANEQYF. The CDR3 DNA sequence: TGTGCCAGTAGTATACAACAGGGGGCTAACGAGCAGTACTTC. This chain connects TRBV19 to TRBJ2-7, with 9 bases that match TRBD1. This CDR3 region has 14 residues. The ends lost 2 bases at V and 5 bases at J; junction bases unmatched: 4. Germline assignment: CDR1 LNHDA and CDR2 SQIVND (reference sequence).

The J gene is TRBJ1-1, the V gene TRBV5-4, with 8 bases fitting TRBD1. Germline V gene data show CDR1 as SGHNT and CDR2 as YYREEE (reference sequence). This CDR3 contains 14 residues. V was clipped by 4 bases and J by 3 bases; unmatched bases: 5. The CDR3 coding sequence is TGTGCCAGCAGCCAAAGGACAGGGTACACTGAAGCTTTCTTT. Translated: CASSQRTGYTEAFF.